A selection of T cell receptor beta chains follows, all from one sample in a study of tumor-infiltrating lymphocytes in localized non-small cell lung cancer. Assay used: immunoSEQ multiplex PCR; TCRdb lists only in-frame clones, some missing. The table lists thousands of clones, more than 70% of them singletons, with roughly 5.6% in the top ten. The sequenced sample consisted of uninvolved lung tissue not adjacent to the tumor. Source of these receptors: a human donor with non-small cell lung cancer. The CDR3 runs from the conserved cysteine through the conserved F or W. The order of the fields is D gene, CDR3 length, clone size, J gene, V gene, CDR3 protein, CDR3 DNA. D genes are given only for firm matches. Expanded clones are given a class, and other clones once, few, many or no size at all.

D: -
length: 15
size: -
J: TRBJ2-1
V: TRBV5-4
CDR3: CASSPPPPYGTEKFF
DNA: TGTGCCAGCAGCCCACCACCCCCCTACGGGACTGAGAAGTTCTTC

D: TRBD1
length: 14
size: -
J: TRBJ1-5
V: TRBV19
CDR3: CASSSTGGNQPQHF
DNA: TGTGCCAGTAGTTCGACAGGGGGCAATCAGCCCCAGCATTTT

D: -
length: 14
size: once
J: TRBJ2-7
V: TRBV6-5
CDR3: CASSSPSKDYEQYF
DNA: TGTGCCAGCAGTTCCCCTAGCAAAGACTACGAGCAGTACTTC

D: -
length: 14
size: -
J: TRBJ2-1
V: TRBV7-3
CDR3: CASSASRTINEQFF
DNA: TGTGCCAGCAGCGCCTCTCGGACCATCAATGAGCAGTTCTTC

D: TRBD1
length: 14
size: -
J: TRBJ1-3
V: TRBV29-1
CDR3: CSASAQGDGNTIYF
DNA: TGCAGCGCCTCGGCACAGGGGGACGGAAACACCATATATTTT

D: TRBD1
length: 14
size: -
J: TRBJ2-7
V: TRBV10-3
CDR3: CAISLTGGINEQYF
DNA: TGTGCCATCAGCCTGACAGGGGGTATCAACGAGCAGTACTTC

D: -
length: 8
size: -
J: TRBJ1-2
V: TRBV11-3
CDR3: CAISRVLF
DNA: TGTGCCATCTCACGTGTCTTGTTC

D: TRBD2
length: 14
size: -
J: TRBJ2-7
V: TRBV7-2
CDR3: CASSRTSFSYEQYF
DNA: TGTGCCAGCAGCCGGACTAGTTTCTCCTACGAGCAGTACTTC

D: -
length: 16
size: -
J: TRBJ2-2
V: TRBV4-2
CDR3: CASSQIRARDTGELFF
DNA: TGTGCCAGCAGCCAGATCAGGGCGAGGGACACCGGGGAGCTGTTTTTT

D: -
length: 16
size: -
J: TRBJ2-2
V: TRBV5-1
CDR3: CASRTTPDYYTGELFF
DNA: TGCGCCAGCAGAACCACGCCGGACTACTACACCGGGGAGCTGTTTTTT

D: -
length: 11
size: once
J: TRBJ2-7
V: TRBV20-1
CDR3: CSARGSGEQYF
DNA: TGCAGTGCTAGAGGGTCGGGCGAGCAGTACTTC

D: -
length: 15
size: -
J: TRBJ2-7
V: TRBV11-2
CDR3: CASSLVGGPSYEQYF
DNA: TGTGCCAGCAGCTTAGTCGGAGGCCCGTCCTACGAGCAGTACTTC

D: TRBD1
length: 14
size: -
J: TRBJ2-7
V: TRBV27
CDR3: CASSFGTGPYEQYF
DNA: TGTGCCAGCAGCTTCGGGACAGGGCCCTACGAGCAGTACTTC

D: -
length: 17
size: once
J: TRBJ2-5
V: TRBV11-2
CDR3: CASSLAGLQGGQETQYF
DNA: TGTGCCAGCAGCTTAGCGGGACTACAGGGGGGTCAAGAGACCCAGTACTTC

D: TRBD1
length: 13
size: -
J: TRBJ1-1
V: TRBV11-3
CDR3: CASSFTQGTEAFF
DNA: TGTGCCAGCAGCTTCACACAGGGGACTGAAGCTTTCTTT

D: -
length: 15
size: once
J: TRBJ1-2
V: TRBV6-5
CDR3: CASSLEFSGEEGYTF
DNA: TGTGCCAGCAGTCTAGAATTCTCAGGGGAGGAAGGCTACACCTTC

D: -
length: 16
size: -
J: TRBJ1-1
V: TRBV5-1
CDR3: CASSLETRIGDTEAFF
DNA: TGCGCCAGCAGCTTGGAAACGCGGATAGGAGACACTGAAGCTTTCTTT

D: -
length: 14
size: -
J: TRBJ2-7
V: TRBV28
CDR3: CASSLSFEGGEQYF
DNA: TGTGCCAGCAGTTTATCTTTTGAGGGGGGGGAGCAGTACTTC

D: -
length: 11
size: -
J: TRBJ2-3
V: TRBV20-1
CDR3: CSARSVDTQYF
DNA: TGCAGTGCTAGATCGGTGGATACGCAGTATTTT

D: -
length: 14
size: -
J: TRBJ2-7
V: TRBV5-6
CDR3: CASSPGTSTYEQYF
DNA: TGTGCCAGCAGCCCGGGGACTTCAACCTACGAGCAGTACTTC

D: TRBD2
length: 15
size: -
J: TRBJ2-1
V: TRBV9
CDR3: CASSAGLADNNEQFF
DNA: TGTGCCAGCAGCGCGGGACTAGCGGACAACAATGAGCAGTTCTTC

D: -
length: 13
size: -
J: TRBJ1-2
V: TRBV28
CDR3: CASSLETGKGYTF
DNA: TGTGCCAGCAGTTTAGAAACAGGGAAAGGCTACACCTTC